This T cell receptor beta chain was found in a study of blood T cell repertoires in COVID-19. About the study: Both acute and convalescent COVID-19 samples were obtained from the United States, Italy and Spain. PBMCs, B-cell-depleted T cells, or T cells provided the cDNA or gDNA that made up the material.

Authors' data handling: Amplification with reference gene primers provided the estimates of nucleated cell counts. The method was immunoSEQ multiplex PCR; TCRdb's version includes in-frame clones alone and lacks a portion of them. That table gives V, J and clone size, and the DNA gave D and trimming. The sample has 53,000 or so clones, about 78% seen once. This clone is medium-sized (0.01 to 0.1%) by share. The CDR3 contains 14 residues. Looked up from germline, CDR1 is LNHDA and CDR2 is SQIVND (reference sequence). The V end lost 0 bases, the J end lost 6 bases, and 11 bases lay between the germline ends.

The V and J genes are TRBV19 and TRBJ1-1; D is unclear. The source material was peripheral blood. The receptor's source is a man aged 45-60 years with active or convalescent COVID-19. CDR3 in amino acids: CASSIDHQAPEAFF. DNA of the CDR3: TGTGCCAGTAGTATAGATCACCAGGCCCCTGAAGCTTTCTTT.